This passage covers 31 T cell receptor beta chains from one sample sequenced in a study of blood T cell repertoires in COVID-19. Only in-frame clones appear in the TCRdb table, and some are missing; sequencing was by immunoSEQ multiplex PCR. The sample gives about 110,000 clones, approximately 85% of which show up once; about 6.1% is in the top ten. The sequenced sample consisted of peripheral blood. The receptors originated from a woman aged 55-69 years with COVID-19, enrolled during active disease.

The chain links TRBV5-4 to TRBJ1-1; no definite D call. V lost 1 base to trimming and J lost 6 bases, with 19 bases between them. Germline CDR1 SGHNT, CDR2 YYREEE (reference sequence). The CDR3 covers 16 residues. The CDR3 region is CASSLMVELGSPEAFF. CDR3 sequence (DNA): TGTGCCAGCAGCTTGATGGTGGAGTTGGGTAGTCCTGAAGCTTTCTTT.

The V and J genes are TRBV11-2 and TRBJ1-2; TRBD1 agrees at 9 bases. Germline V gene lookup returns CDR1 SGHAT and CDR2 FQNNGV. V was clipped by 1 base and J by 7 bases; unmatched bases: 4. CDR3 length: 14 amino acids. CDR3 sequence reads: CASSLGQGEVGYTF. The DNA for the CDR3 is TGTGCCAGCAGCTTAGGACAGGGGGAGGTTGGCTACACCTTC.

The rearrangement links TRBV20-1 to TRBJ2-5; TRBD2 agrees at 9 bases. V lost 3 bases and J lost 2; bases outside the gene matches: 7. The length of the CDR3 is 15 residues. CDR1 and CDR2 (germline): DFQATT, SNEGSKA (reference sequence). CDR3 nucleotide sequence: TGCAGTGCTAGTCCTCTAGCGGGGATACAAGAGACCCAGTACTTC. Its protein is CSASPLAGIQETQYF.

V gene TRBV5-4 combines with J gene TRBJ2-3; 7 bases line up with TRBD1. From germline, CDR1 is SGHNT and CDR2 YYREEE (reference sequence). The CDR3 loop spans 15 amino acids. V gave up 1 base and J gave up 2 bases; unmatched junction bases: 4. For the CDR3, the DNA is TGTGCCAGCAGCTTGAGGACAGGAATCACAGATACGCAGTATTTT. Its protein product is CASSLRTGITDTQYF.

The rearrangement links TRBV6-2 or TRBV6-3 to TRBJ2-3, with TRBD1 as a possible D gene (5 bases). Germline-derived CDR1 and CDR2 are MNHEY and SVGEGT. CDR3 length: 16 amino acids. The V end lost 2 bases, the J end lost 6 bases, and 18 bases lay between the germline ends. CDR3 bases: TGTGCCAGCAGTTACGCAGGGTTCCCGATCTCTGATACGCAGTATTTT. This codes for CASSYAGFPISDTQYF.

The chain recombines TRBV7-9 with TRBJ2-5; the D is unclear. Trimming shortened V by 6 bases and J by 1 base, and 6 bases separated the two germline ends. The CDR3 sequence is 12 residues long. Germline assignment: CDR1 SEHNR and CDR2 FQNEAQ (reference sequence). CDR3 residues: CASRLSQETQYF. The CDR3 coding sequence is TGTGCCAGCAGGCTCAGCCAAGAGACCCAGTACTTC.

This rearrangement joins TRBV5-8 to TRBJ1-1; perhaps TRBD1 as D (6 bases). This CDR3 has 14 amino acids. V lost 4 bases and J lost 5, with 15 bases in between. Per germline, CDR1 SGHTS and CDR2 YDEGEE. In DNA, the CDR3 is TGTGCCAGCAGCACTTACAGGGAGCGGACTGAAGCTTTCTTT. This translates into CASSTYRERTEAFF. The variable domain in full, completed from reference TRBV5-8 and TRBJ1-1, reads EAGVTQSPTHLIKTRGQQATLRCSPISGHTSVYWYQQALGLGLQFLLWYDEGEERNRGNFPPRFSGRQFPNYSSELNVNALELEDSALYLCASSTYRERTEAFFGQGTRLTVV.

This clone was recorded once. The rearrangement joins TRBV30 to TRBJ1-1; D possibly corresponds to TRBD1 (5 bases). CDR1 is GTSNPN, CDR2 SVGIG, per germline (reference sequence). The CDR3 is 18 residues long. Trimming pared 3 bases from V and 3 bases from J, leaving 26 bases between. CDR3 residues: CAWRESGFMVVLDTEAFF. The CDR3 DNA reads TGTGCCTGGAGGGAATCAGGGTTTATGGTCGTATTGGACACTGAAGCTTTCTTT.

The chain combines TRBV19 with TRBJ2-2, with 8 bases fitting TRBD2. Germline V CDR1 and CDR2: LNHDA, SQIVND (reference sequence). The CDR3 covers 16 residues. Trimming at V came to 3 bases and at J to 5 bases, leaving 8 bases not matched to a gene. CDR3 DNA: TGTGCCAGTAGTATCATCCGCGGGGGGAGTACCGGGGAGCTGTTTTTT. It encodes CASSIIRGGSTGELFF. Full variable domain (missing parts from reference TRBV19 and TRBJ2-2): DGGITQSPKYLFRKEGQNVTLSCEQNLNHDAMYWYRQDPGQGLRLIYYSQIVNDFQKGDIAEGYSVSREKKESFPLTVTSAQKNPTAFYLCASSIIRGGSTGELFFGEGSRLTVL.

The rearrangement joins TRBV5-5 to TRBJ1-2, with 9 bases aligning to TRBD1. The CDR3 totals 18 residues. Germline CDR1 is SGHKS and CDR2 is YYEKEE (reference sequence). J was trimmed by 0 bases and V by 0 bases; bases with no gene match: 9. Written as DNA, the CDR3 is TGTGCCAGCAGCTTGGGTTTCAACAGGGGGCAAACTAACTATGGCTACACCTTC. It yields the protein CASSLGFNRGQTNYGYTF.

The sample holds a few counts of this clone. The chain employs TRBV29-1 and TRBJ1-2; TRBD1 matches 8 bases. The length of the CDR3 is 14 residues. J was trimmed by 7 bases and V by 6 bases; bases with no gene match: 13. Germline lookup yields CDR1 SQVTM and CDR2 ANQGSEA. CDR3 in amino acids: CSVPDRGLLGGYTF. The DNA for the CDR3 is TGCAGCGTCCCTGACAGGGGTCTGCTTGGTGGCTACACCTTC. The full variable domain, its missing parts supplied by reference TRBV29-1 and TRBJ1-2, is SAVISQKPSRDICQRGTSLTIQCQVDSQVTMMFWYRQQPGQSLTLIATANQGSEATYESGFVIDKFPISRPNLTFSTLTVSNMSPEDSSIYLCSVPDRGLLGGYTFGSGTRLTVV.

The chain is built from TRBV27 and TRBJ2-7; 8 nucleotides line up with TRBD1. Germline V gene data show CDR1 as MNHEY and CDR2 as SMNVEV (reference sequence). This CDR3 comprises 15 residues. The J segment lost 0 bases and the V segment lost 5 bases, leaving 6 bases of the junction unmatched. The CDR3 is CASSMRTGTSYEQYF. The CDR3 DNA follows: TGTGCCAGCAGTATGCGGACAGGGACCTCCTACGAGCAGTACTTC.

The V and J genes are TRBV3-1 (or the pseudogene TRBV3-2) and TRBJ2-1, with a weak D call TRBD2 (6 bases). Between the trimmed V and J ends, which lost 3 bases and 2 bases, there was a span of 17 bases. This CDR3 has 17 amino acids. CDR1 is LGHDT and CDR2 is YNNKEL in the germline V gene (reference sequence). The CDR3 bases are TGTGCCAGCAGCCATGCGGCGGGGCCGACAGCCTACAATGAGCAGTTCTTC. Translating gives CASSHAAGPTAYNEQFF.

The chain employs TRBV14 and TRBJ1-4, with D possibly matching TRBD1 (6 bases). CDR1 SGHDN and CDR2 FVKESK come from the germline V gene. With 0 bases removed from V and 5 bases from J, the gap between germline ends came to 16 bases. The CDR3 is 17 amino acids. The CDR3 is CASSQDGPGDYNEKLFF. CDR3 sequence (DNA): TGTGCCAGCAGCCAAGATGGGCCAGGGGATTACAATGAAAAACTGTTTTTT.

The chain couples TRBV27 to TRBJ2-7, with 8 positions matching TRBD2. The CDR3 length is 16 residues. Germline CDR1 and CDR2: MNHEY and SMNVEV (reference sequence). With V trimmed by 7 bases and J by 0 bases, 11 bases remained unmatched. Here the CDR3 reads CASKHKASGSSYEQYF. Written as DNA, the CDR3 is TGTGCCAGCAAACACAAGGCTAGCGGGTCCTCCTACGAGCAGTACTTC.

This clone occurred once. DNA for the CDR3: TGCAGCATACGACAGGGGGGGACCTACGAGCAGTACTTC. It encodes CSIRQGGTYEQYF. J is TRBJ2-7 and V is TRBV29-1, with TRBD1 identical over 9 bases. With V trimmed by 8 bases and J by 2 bases, 7 bases remained unmatched. There are 13 residues in the CDR3. The germline CDR1 and CDR2 sequences are SQVTM and ANQGSEA.

V gene TRBV9 combines with J gene TRBJ1-1, with D possibly TRBD1 on 6 matching bases. The V gene lost 4 bases and the J gene lost 1 base, with 11 bases spanning the gap. The CDR3 is 14 amino acids. Germline V gene sequence: CDR1 SGDLS, CDR2 YYNGEE. CDR3 residues: CASSTQGQNTEAFF. The CDR3 DNA sequence: TGTGCCAGCAGCACCCAGGGACAGAACACTGAAGCTTTCTTT.

The chain has TRBV4-2 and TRBJ1-3; no reliable D call. This CDR3 is built from 17 residues. Germline V gives CDR1 LGHNA, CDR2 YNFKEQ. V shed 0 bases and J shed 0 bases, with 12 bases lying between them. CDR3 DNA sequence: TGTGCCAGCAGCCAAGATCTTGTGGAGTCCTCTGGAAACACCATATATTTT. It codes for CASSQDLVESSGNTIYF.

This chain uses TRBV19 with TRBJ1-5; the match to TRBD1 covers 9 bases. The length of the CDR3 is 19 residues. Germline-derived CDR1 and CDR2 are LNHDA and SQIVND (reference sequence). Germline trimming cut 5 bases from V and 3 bases from J; bases unmatched to any gene: 17. The CDR3, as DNA: TGTGCCAGTAGTCAAAGATTCGGGACAGGGAAGGGCCTCAATCAGCCCCAGCATTTT. This encodes CASSQRFGTGKGLNQPQHF.

The rearrangement joins TRBV4-2 to TRBJ2-1; a possible D gene is TRBD2 (7 bases). Germline lookup yields CDR1 LGHNA and CDR2 YNFKEQ. The CDR3 has 15 residues. The V end was cut by 3 bases, the J end by 6 bases, with 15 bases between. In DNA, the CDR3 is TGTGCCAGCAGCCAGAAAGGGGGGGCCAGCAATGAGCAGTTCTTC. Its protein is CASSQKGGASNEQFF.

The chain links TRBV18 to TRBJ1-2; D gene unclear. CDR3 size: 13 residues. The V and J ends lost 0 bases and 3 bases respectively, with 5 bases between them. The V gene's germline CDR1 is KGHSH and CDR2 LQKENI. Here the CDR3 DNA reads TGTGCCAGCTCACCACCCGGGGACTATGGCTACACCTTC. Its protein product is CASSPPGDYGYTF.

V usage is TRBV19 and J usage is TRBJ2-7, with 10 bases matching TRBD1. Trimming removed 6 bases from V and 6 bases from J; junction bases left unmatched: 8. Germline CDR1 LNHDA, CDR2 SQIVND (reference sequence). This CDR3 is built from 14 residues. The CDR3 bases are TGTGCCAGTAGCCCTAATCGGGACAGGGGCGAGCAGTACTTC. It yields the protein CASSPNRDRGEQYF.

This chain uses TRBV29-1 with TRBJ1-2; maybe TRBD1 (6 bases). Germline loops: CDR1 SQVTM, CDR2 ANQGSEA. The germline V and J ends were trimmed by 5 bases and 3 bases, with 19 bases remaining between them. The CDR3 sequence is 15 residues long. The CDR3 spells CSVSWTVSGDYGYTF. In DNA, the CDR3 is TGCAGCGTTAGTTGGACAGTGTCGGGTGACTATGGCTACACCTTC.

This chain joins TRBV7-9 and TRBJ2-1, with 9 bases matching TRBD1. The CDR3 consists of 16 residues. V dropped 0 bases and J dropped 9; count of bases not matched to a gene: 9. Germline-derived CDR1 and CDR2 are SEHNR and FQNEAQ (reference sequence). CDR3 loop: CASSLASGQGRGEQFF. In DNA, the CDR3 is TGTGCCAGCAGCTTAGCTTCAGGACAGGGGCGGGGTGAGCAGTTCTTC.

The genes are TRBV9 and TRBJ1-4; D remains unclear. The CDR3 is 13 residues long. V was trimmed by 4 bases and J by 8 bases, leaving 12 bases between them. CDR1 is SGDLS, CDR2 YYNGEE, per germline. As DNA, the CDR3 is TGTGCCAGCAGCCCGTCGGAGCGAGAAAAACTGTTTTTT. Translating it yields CASSPSEREKLFF.

J is TRBJ1-3 and V is TRBV2, with D possibly being TRBD1 (5 bases). The V gene lost 8 bases and the J gene lost 4 bases, with 18 bases spanning the gap. The CDR3 sequence is 15 residues long. Germline CDR1 SNHLY, CDR2 FYNNEI. CDR3 protein: CASSLGGSGGNTIYF. As DNA, the CDR3 is TGTGCCAGCTCCCTCGGGGGTAGTGGAGGAAACACCATATATTTT. The full variable domain, its missing parts supplied by reference TRBV2 and TRBJ1-3, is EPEVTQTPSHQVTQMGQEVILRCVPISNHLYFYWYRQILGQKVEFLVSFYNNEISEKSEIFDDQFSVERPDGSNFTLKIRSTKLEDSAMYFCASSLGGSGGNTIYFGEGSWLTVV.

The chain combines TRBV7-9 with TRBJ2-7; TRBD1 aligns across 9 bases. CDR3 length: 15 amino acids. V gave up 1 base and J gave up 3 bases; unmatched junction bases: 4. The V gene's germline CDR1 is SEHNR and CDR2 FQNEAQ (reference sequence). The CDR3 coding sequence is TGTGCCAGCAGCTTAGAAGGGACAGGGAACTACGAGCAGTACTTC. This translates into CASSLEGTGNYEQYF.

The chain combines TRBV7-2 with TRBJ2-5; D may be TRBD2 (7 bases). Germline CDR1 reads SGHTA; CDR2 reads FQGNSA. V lost 5 bases and J 5 bases, leaving 12 bases between the germline ends. This CDR3 spans 13 amino acids. The CDR3 reads CASSRGALETQYF. For the CDR3, the DNA is TGTGCCAGCAGCCGGGGGGCTTTGGAGACCCAGTACTTC.

The chain couples TRBV10-2 to TRBJ1-5; 10 nucleotides align to TRBD1. The CDR3 sequence is 16 residues long. Looked up from germline, CDR1 is WSHSY and CDR2 is SAAADI. V gave up 6 bases and J gave up 4 bases; unmatched junction bases: 9. The CDR3 nucleotides read TGCGCCAGCAGCATACACCGGGACAGGGGTAATCAGCCCCAGCATTTT. It codes for CASSIHRDRGNQPQHF.

The chain has TRBV7-8 and TRBJ1-2, with 8 bases matching TRBD1. Trimming cost V 4 bases and J 7 bases; bases outside gene matches: 8. Germline V gives CDR1 SGHVS, CDR2 FQNEAQ. CDR3 length equals 14 residues. CDR3 region: CASSSGTGRFGYTF. For the CDR3, the DNA is TGTGCCAGCAGCTCCGGGACAGGACGGTTTGGCTACACCTTC.

V and J are TRBV2 and TRBJ2-7; D is unresolved. Per the germline V gene, CDR1 is SNHLY and CDR2 is FYNNEI. V was clipped by 8 bases and J by 0 bases, with 14 bases between them. The CDR3 consists of 14 residues. For the CDR3, the DNA is TGTGCCAGCGCGGCCCGGCAGACCTCCTACGAGCAGTACTTC. Translating gives CASAARQTSYEQYF.